This entry describes one T cell receptor (beta chain). The data were obtained in a study of human T cells and chemical hapten exposure. The CDR3 runs to 17 residues. Germline V gene sequence: CDR1 DFQATT, CDR2 SNEGSKA (reference sequence). Trimming pared 3 bases from V and 0 bases from J, leaving 18 bases between. As to time point: pre-sensitization, week 0. As for treatment: therapeutic diphenylcyclopropenone sensitization with weekly scalp DPC. Individual cDNA molecules (in the library) carried attached unique molecular identifiers. TCRdb reprocessed the RACE reads with MiXCR, giving one entry per CDR3 protein. The sample holds about 250,000 distinct CDR3 sequences, around 7% seen once.

The source is a man between 18 and 35 years old with alopecia areata. Some clones in this sample may be carry-over from other donors' samples. The chain has TRBV20-1 and TRBJ1-5; D remains ambiguous. This material consisted of whole blood, taken in connection with sensitization to the hapten diphenylcyclopropenone (DPC). The CDR3 DNA reads as TGCAGTGCTAGTCAAATAGGCCAGATATATAGCAATCAGCCCCAGCATTTT. Translated: CSASQIGQIYSNQPQHF.